This TCR beta chain was documented in a study of breast tumors, draining lymph nodes, adjacent tissues. Overall study results and limits: Compared with basal-like, luminal-like tumors shared significantly more repertoire with nontumor tissue. Tumor repertoires ranked between lymph nodes and nontumor tissue in diversity, with V and J gene preferences. Findings are consistent with lymph node origin and intratumoral expansion of most tumor T cells. Tumor T cell lymph node origin was a supported hypothesis, not proven.

This clonotype showed up many times. Its antigen remains unknown. The CDR3 length is 17 residues. The germline V and J ends were trimmed by 4 bases and 0 bases, with 17 bases remaining between them. Looked up from germline, CDR1 is SGHRS and CDR2 is YFSETQ. TCRdb re-called the multiplex PCR reads with MiXCR, one entry per CDR3 protein. The table includes under 110,000 distinct CDR3 sequences, more than 25% detected once. Samples came from axillary lymph nodes draining the breast cancer. The V gene is TRBV5-1, the J gene TRBJ2-1, with a tentative D call TRBD2 (5 bases). The sequenced material came from axillary lymph node tissue. This TCR derives from a female donor with breast cancer. Some clones in this sample may be carry-over from other donors' samples. The CDR3 loop is CASSRRIAYSSYNEQFF. The CDR3 DNA sequence: TGCGCCAGCAGCCGACGTATAGCGTACAGCTCCTACAATGAGCAGTTCTTC.